Below are 12 T cell receptor beta chains sequenced from a single sample in a study of CD8+CD57+ T cells in acquired aplastic anemia. Profiling of TCR beta VDJ combinations and CDR3 sequences used genomic DNA as template. Each CDR3 protein gets one entry after TCRdb re-called the reads with MiXCR. The sample records under 250,000 distinct CDR3 sequences, around 45% being singletons. CD8+CD57+ cell expansion, shown by flow cytometry, had occurred in the patients selected for sequencing. Sample: sorted CD4+, CD8+, or CD8+CD57+ T cells (not recorded which) from PBMCs. These TCRs come from a human donor with aplastic anemia.

This clonotype turned up a few times. A read error is possible here, since a much larger clone lies one base away. The chain carries TRBV5-8 and TRBJ1-1; D not resolved. The CDR3 totals 14 residues. Trimming pared 0 bases from V and 1 base from J, leaving 7 bases between. In germline, CDR1 is SGHTS, CDR2 YDEGEE. The CDR3 loop is CASSLDVRNTEAFF. The CDR3 bases are TGTGCCAGCAGCTTGGATGTTAGGAACACTGAAGCTTTCTTT.

The chain joins TRBV30 to TRBJ1-3; D is possibly TRBD1 (6 bases). Germline lookup yields CDR1 GTSNPN and CDR2 SVGIG (reference sequence). The CDR3 spans 15 residues. The V and J ends lost 7 bases and 7 bases respectively, with 23 bases between them. The CDR3 region is CASPGSREGVNTIYF. CDR3 sequence (DNA): TGTGCCTCCCCAGGTTCGAGGGAGGGGGTGAACACCATATATTTT.

This clonotype appeared many times. CDR3 loop: CATSIDSEQYF. In nucleotides, the CDR3 is TGTGCCACCAGCATCGACTCTGAGCAGTACTTC. V is TRBV24-1 and J is TRBJ2-7, with D unclear. Trimming left V 7 bases short and J 7 bases short, with 10 bases between. The germline gives CDR1 KGHDR, CDR2 SFDVKD. This CDR3 contains 11 residues.

V gene TRBV11-2 combines with J gene TRBJ2-3, with D unclear. Trimming took 0 bases from V and 4 from J, leaving 8 bases between them. CDR1 SGHAT and CDR2 FQNNGV come from the germline V gene. The CDR3 loop spans 14 amino acids. CDR3: CASSLDSLADTQYF. In nucleotides, the CDR3 is TGTGCCAGCAGCTTAGACAGTCTTGCAGATACGCAGTATTTT. Full variable domain (rest looked up from reference TRBV11-2 and TRBJ2-3): EAGVAQSPRYKIIEKRQSVAFWCNPISGHATLYWYQQILGQGPKLLIQFQNNGVVDDSQLPKDRFSAERLKGVDSTLKIQPAKLEDSAVYLCASSLDSLADTQYFGPGTRLTVL.

V is TRBV25-1 and J is TRBJ1-2; D uncertain. CDR1 is MGHDK and CDR2 is SYGVNS in the germline V gene. The CDR3 sequence is 15 residues long. Trimming removed 0 bases from V and 4 bases from J, with 12 bases in between. The CDR3, as DNA: TGTGCCAGCAGTGAATACAAGGGCGCAACCTATGGCTACACCTTC. Translating it yields CASSEYKGATYGYTF.

This clonotype came up many times. V gene TRBV7-9 combines with J gene TRBJ1-1; 10 positions match TRBD1. The length of the CDR3 is 17 residues. In germline, CDR1 is SEHNR, CDR2 FQNEAQ (reference sequence). The V and J ends lost 5 bases and 0 bases, in that order; junction bases with no gene match: 9. The DNA of the CDR3 is TGTGCCAGCAGCCCGAACCGGGACAGGGGTGTGAACACTGAAGCTTTCTTT. Its protein product is CASSPNRDRGVNTEAFF.

This clonotype was counted between two and nine times. The J gene is TRBJ1-5, the V gene TRBV4-3, with D unclear. This CDR3 has 15 residues. CDR1 and CDR2 from the germline V gene are LGHNA and YSLEER. The V end was cut by 0 bases, the J end by 5 bases, with 11 bases between. CDR3 sequence (DNA): TGCGCCAGCAGCCAAGAACTCAGGTCTCATCAGCCCCAGCATTTT. Translation: CASSQELRSHQPQHF.

This chain links TRBV6-5 with TRBJ1-6, with TRBD1 identical over 8 bases. With 2 bases clipped from V and 14 bases from J, the junction kept 5 bases outside the gene matches. This CDR3 is 13 amino acids long. Germline CDR1 is MNHEY and CDR2 is SVGAGI. CDR3 protein: CASSYGSGQALHF. In DNA, the CDR3 is TGTGCCAGCAGTTACGGATCGGGACAGGCCCTCCACTTT.

At least ten counts were recorded for this clonotype. DNA for the CDR3: TGTGCCAGCAGTGAGGGGACAGGGGCGGGCGAGCAGTACTTC. It translates to CASSEGTGAGEQYF. This chain links TRBV6-1 with TRBJ2-7, with 10 positions matching TRBD1. With V trimmed by 3 bases and J by 6 bases, 5 bases remained unmatched. The CDR3 has 14 residues. Germline CDR1 and CDR2: MNHNS and SASEGT.

The CDR3 loop is CATSLARVREQYF. CDR3 DNA sequence: TGTGCCACCAGCCTAGCCCGGGTGAGAGAGCAGTACTTC. The chain is built from TRBV15 and TRBJ2-7; tentative D call: TRBD2 (5 bases). The CDR3 extends over 13 amino acids. Per germline, CDR1 LNHNV and CDR2 YYDKDF (reference sequence). V was trimmed by 5 bases and J by 7 bases, leaving 15 bases between them. Using reference TRBV15 and TRBJ2-7 for the parts outside the CDR3, the full variable domain is DAMVIQNPRYQVTQFGKPVTLSCSQTLNHNVMYWYQQKSSQAPKLLFHYYDKDFNNEADTPDNFQSRRPNTSFCFLDIRSPGLGDTAMYLCATSLARVREQYFGPGTRLTVT.

This clonotype was seen ten or more times. The rearrangement uses TRBV19 and TRBJ1-2, with 8 nucleotides matching TRBD1. V shed 11 bases, J shed 4 bases, and the junction held 3 bases outside the gene matches. Germline CDR1 LNHDA, CDR2 SQIVND (reference sequence). This CDR3 has 11 amino acids. The CDR3 region is CAGQGLYGYTF. As DNA, the CDR3 is TGTGCCGGACAGGGCCTCTATGGCTACACCTTC.

This clonotype has more than one count but fewer than ten. This rearrangement joins TRBV2 to TRBJ2-7; TRBD1 aligns across 9 bases. Germline V gives CDR1 SNHLY, CDR2 FYNNEI. This CDR3 has 13 amino acids. The trim removed 11 bases at V and 6 bases at J, leaving 11 bases unmatched. The CDR3 region is CAASMGTGREQYF. DNA for the CDR3: TGTGCCGCGAGTATGGGGACAGGGCGCGAGCAGTACTTC.